This entry is about one T cell receptor beta chain. V was trimmed by 5 bases and J by 7 bases, leaving 21 bases between them. Germline CDR1 and CDR2: KGHSH and LQKENI. The CDR3 runs 17 residues. The sample comes from a study of shared clonotypes between healthy human individuals. This table comes from immunoSEQ multiplex PCR, and its TCRdb copy is limited to in-frame clones, with some not included. The sample lists about 960,000 clones; less than 85% were seen once. This rearrangement joins TRBV18 to TRBJ1-6, with D unresolved. This TCR was sampled from a man younger than 35 in good health. Sequencing input: memory CD4+ T cells sorted from blood. Subset noted: CD45RA-negative fraction. CDR3 sequence reads: CASSSYGPGSGNSPLHF. CDR3 DNA: TGTGCCAGCTCATCCTACGGTCCGGGAAGTGGGAATTCACCCCTCCACTTT.